The 24 T cell receptor beta chains below come from one sample, sequenced in a study of T-cell memory formation after mild COVID-19. TCRdb recomputed calls from the 5' RACE reads with MiXCR, one row per CDR3 protein. This table holds some 410,000 distinct CDR3 sequences, 20% to 30% found once. The material sequenced was PBMCs or a T cell subset sorted from them (not recorded which). The receptors come from an adult woman who had mild COVID-19 (a few samples of this study predate the infection). Cell type and time point are not known.

The V gene is TRBV9, the J gene TRBJ2-5, with D uncertain. This CDR3 is built from 12 residues. The V end was cut by 0 bases, the J end by 4 bases, with 4 bases between. CDR1 and CDR2 (germline): SGDLS, YYNGEE. Here the CDR3 reads CASSVDGETQYF. In DNA, the CDR3 is TGTGCCAGCAGCGTAGATGGAGAGACCCAGTACTTC.

The table lists this clonotype with a few counts. This chain links TRBV7-9 with TRBJ1-1; tentatively, D is TRBD1 (6 bases). V shed 6 bases and J shed 4 bases, with 12 bases lying between them. Looked up from germline, CDR1 is SEHNR and CDR2 is FQNEAQ (reference sequence). CDR3 length: 13 residues. The CDR3 DNA reads TGTGCCAGCAGACAGATACAGGGCACTGAAGCTTTCTTT. Protein: CASRQIQGTEAFF.

This clonotype was observed once. The rearrangement uses TRBV9 and TRBJ1-5; D call uncertain. Looked up from germline, CDR1 is SGDLS and CDR2 is YYNGEE. The CDR3 consists of 15 residues. V gave up 0 bases and J gave up 7 bases, with 14 bases separating them. CDR3 nucleotides: TGTGCCAGCAGCGTAGGAACGGATGTTGGGCAGCCCCAGCATTTT. It translates to CASSVGTDVGQPQHF.

This clonotype was counted at least ten times. A junction end diverges from the germline sequence, so it may reflect a read error. The chain links TRBV5-1 to TRBJ2-1, with 7 bases matching TRBD1. There are 15 residues in the CDR3. The germline V gene encodes CDR1 SGHRS and CDR2 YFSETQ. The DNA for the CDR3 is TGTGCCAGCAGTTTAGACAGGGTTTCCTACAATGAGCAGTTCTTC. It is translated as CASSLDRVSYNEQFF.

V and J are TRBV5-1 and TRBJ1-1; 10 bases map to TRBD1. Germline V gene data show CDR1 as SGHRS and CDR2 as YFSETQ. The CDR3 totals 16 residues. V trimming: 0 bases; J trimming: 0 bases; junction bases outside the gene matches: 2. The CDR3 is CASSLGQGAMNTEAFF. The CDR3 DNA reads TGCGCCAGCAGCTTGGGACAGGGGGCTATGAACACTGAAGCTTTCTTT.

The rearrangement links TRBV6-2 or TRBV6-3 to TRBJ1-5; TRBD1 aligns across 7 bases. J gave up 0 bases and V 7 bases, and 6 bases lay outside the gene matches. The CDR3 extends over 15 amino acids. Looked up from germline, CDR1 is MNHEY and CDR2 is SVGEGT. The CDR3 DNA reads TGTGCCAGCACCCCGGACAGGCTTAGCAATCAGCCCCAGCATTTT. Translation: CASTPDRLSNQPQHF.

This clonotype turned up a few times. The CDR3 loop is CSARDGLAVEAFF. The CDR3, as DNA: TGCAGTGCTAGAGATGGTTTAGCGGTCGAGGCTTTCTTT. V is TRBV20-1 and J is TRBJ1-1; D is ambiguous. The V end lost 0 bases, the J end lost 11 bases, and 16 bases lay between the germline ends. Germline-derived CDR1 and CDR2 are DFQATT and SNEGSKA (reference sequence). The CDR3 has 13 amino acids.

This clonotype has a handful of counts. The V gene is TRBV2, the J gene TRBJ1-6, with TRBD1 as a possible D gene (5 bases). Per the germline V gene, CDR1 is SNHLY and CDR2 is FYNNEI. V was cut by 7 bases and J by 8 bases, with 12 bases left in between. The CDR3 loop spans 13 amino acids. CDR3 in amino acids: CASKDRSYSPLHF. CDR3 nucleotide sequence: TGTGCCAGCAAAGACAGAAGCTATTCACCCCTCCACTTT.

The chain recombines TRBV10-3 with TRBJ1-2; a possible D gene is TRBD1 (6 bases). Germline CDR1 reads ENHRY; CDR2 reads SYGVKD. The CDR3 is made up of 15 amino acids. V gave up 0 bases and J gave up 3 bases, with 11 bases separating them. The CDR3, as DNA: TGTGCCATCAGTGAGTCGACCCCAGGGGACTATGGCTACACCTTC. It yields the protein CAISESTPGDYGYTF.

This clonotype was seen a few times. The genes are TRBV18 and TRBJ2-7; D may be TRBD2 (6 bases). The V gene lost 0 bases and the J gene lost 4 bases, with 13 bases spanning the gap. This CDR3 is 15 amino acids long. Germline values: CDR1 KGHSH, CDR2 LQKENI. In DNA, the CDR3 is TGTGCCAGCTCACCACCGGGGGGTTGGCTGTACGAGCAGTACTTC. Protein sequence: CASSPPGGWLYEQYF.

This chain connects TRBV11-1 to TRBJ2-1; 12 bases fit TRBD2. The trim removed 1 base at V and 5 bases at J, leaving 6 bases unmatched. The CDR3 totals 17 residues. CDR1 SGHAT and CDR2 FQDESV come from the germline V gene (reference sequence). CDR3 nucleotides: TGTGCCAGCAGCTTAGGGGCTAGCGGGAGGGCCCACAATGAGCAGTTCTTC. This translates into CASSLGASGRAHNEQFF.

Many counts were recorded for this clonotype. The V gene is TRBV12-3 or TRBV12-4, the J gene TRBJ1-5; D might be TRBD1 (5 bases). The V end lost 1 base, the J end lost 1 base, and 8 bases lay between the germline ends. This CDR3 comprises 15 residues. The CDR3 sequence is CASSLGGNSNQPQHF. In DNA, the CDR3 is TGTGCCAGCAGTTTAGGGGGGAACAGCAATCAGCCCCAGCATTTT.

V is TRBV7-6 and J is TRBJ2-6; D is unclear. Per germline, CDR1 SGHVS and CDR2 FNYEAQ. This CDR3 is 15 amino acids long. V lost 8 bases and J lost 2, with 13 bases in between. CDR3 in amino acids: CASGYGSTGANVLTF. CDR3 DNA sequence: TGTGCCAGCGGCTACGGGTCTACTGGGGCCAACGTCCTGACTTTC. Complete variable domain (other parts from reference TRBV7-6 and TRBJ2-6): GAGVSQSPRYKVTKRGQDVALRCDPISGHVSLYWYRQALGQGPEFLTYFNYEAQQDKSGLPNDRFSAERPEGSISTLTIQRTEQRDSAMYRCASGYGSTGANVLTFGAGSRLTVL.

The sample holds many counts of this clonotype. CDR3 coding DNA: TGTGCCAGCAGTGAAGAGACCCAGTACTTC. Its protein is CASSEETQYF. This chain joins TRBV2 and TRBJ2-5, with D hard to call. V was clipped by 1 base and J by 6 bases, with 0 bases between them. From germline, CDR1 is SNHLY and CDR2 FYNNEI. The CDR3 has 10 residues.

This clonotype occurred a few times. The CDR3 nucleotides read TGTGCCAGCAGCGTAGTGGGGGAGGTCTACGAGCAGTACTTC. Residues: CASSVVGEVYEQYF. The chain employs TRBV9 and TRBJ2-7; D may be TRBD2 (6 bases). The germline V gene encodes CDR1 SGDLS and CDR2 YYNGEE. V was pared by 0 bases and J by 3 bases, with 10 bases between. This CDR3 is 14 amino acids long.

This clonotype was seen more than once but under ten times. The chain carries TRBV29-1 and TRBJ2-2; 7 bases align to TRBD1. CDR1 SQVTM and CDR2 ANQGSEA come from the germline V gene. This CDR3 spans 14 amino acids. Trimming at V came to 7 bases and at J to 2 bases, leaving 7 bases not matched to a gene. CDR3 nucleotide sequence: TGCAGCGCCCAAAGACAGGGTAACACCGGGGAGCTGTTTTTT. It yields the protein CSAQRQGNTGELFF.

V gene TRBV25-1 combines with J gene TRBJ1-4, with D possibly TRBD1 on 5 matching bases. V was trimmed by 3 bases and J by 0 bases, leaving 11 bases between them. The CDR3 has 16 residues. The germline gives CDR1 MGHDK, CDR2 SYGVNS. CDR3 amino acids: CASSERPGATNEKLFF. Here the CDR3 DNA reads TGTGCCAGCAGTGAGAGGCCGGGGGCAACTAATGAAAAACTGTTTTTT.

This clonotype showed up just a few times. The chain joins TRBV9 to TRBJ2-1, with TRBD2 matching over 11 bases. The V gene end was trimmed by 2 bases and the J gene end by 4 bases; junction bases not matched to a gene: 5. There are 16 residues in the CDR3. Germline loops: CDR1 SGDLS, CDR2 YYNGEE. The CDR3 region has the DNA TGTGCCAGCAGCGTGAGGCTAGCGGGGGGTTACAATGAGCAGTTCTTC. Protein product: CASSVRLAGGYNEQFF.

This chain uses TRBV25-1 with TRBJ2-7; D assignment may be TRBD1 or TRBD2 (5 bases each). From germline, CDR1 is MGHDK and CDR2 SYGVNS. This CDR3 contains 14 residues. V shed 4 bases and J shed 2 bases, with 12 bases lying between them. The CDR3 protein is CASSAGRPAYEQYF. The CDR3 nucleotides are TGTGCCAGCAGTGCGGGACGGCCAGCCTACGAGCAGTACTTC.

The rearrangement links TRBV2 to TRBJ1-5, with no clear D. The CDR3 runs 12 residues. Between the trimmed V and J ends, which lost 7 bases and 0 bases, there was a span of 4 bases. The germline V gene encodes CDR1 SNHLY and CDR2 FYNNEI. The CDR3 nucleotides are TGTGCCAGCAAAGATAGCAATCAGCCCCAGCATTTT. Its translation: CASKDSNQPQHF.

The chain is built from TRBV4-2 and TRBJ2-2; D may be TRBD1 or TRBD2 (6 bases each). Germline V gene sequence: CDR1 LGHNA, CDR2 YNFKEQ. V lost 0 bases, J lost 4 bases, and 12 bases lay in between. This CDR3 contains 16 residues. The CDR3 loop reads CASSQEDRTITGELFF. The CDR3 DNA follows: TGTGCCAGCAGCCAAGAAGACAGGACTATCACCGGGGAGCTGTTTTTT.

The chain has TRBV10-3 and TRBJ1-1; a possible D gene is TRBD1 (5 bases). The CDR3 extends over 13 amino acids. Germline V CDR1 and CDR2: ENHRY, SYGVKD. The germline V and J ends were trimmed by 5 bases and 6 bases, with 13 bases remaining between them. This CDR3 reads CAISSSGQAEAFF. Written as DNA, the CDR3 is TGTGCCATCAGTTCGTCAGGGCAGGCTGAAGCTTTCTTT.

The table lists this clonotype with a few counts. This chain joins TRBV5-4 and TRBJ2-7, with TRBD1 as a possible D gene (6 bases). The CDR3 is 14 residues long. V lost 4 bases to trimming and J lost 0 bases, with 11 bases between them. The V gene's germline CDR1 is SGHNT and CDR2 YYREEE (reference sequence). CDR3 DNA sequence: TGTGCCAGCAGCCTCAGGACAGCCTCCTACGAGCAGTACTTC. This gives the protein CASSLRTASYEQYF.

This clonotype appeared a few times. The J gene is TRBJ2-1, the V gene TRBV9, with TRBD2 identical over 13 bases. Per the germline V gene, CDR1 is SGDLS and CDR2 is YYNGEE. This CDR3 is 16 amino acids long. J lost 9 bases, V lost 3 bases, and 9 bases had no gene match. The CDR3 loop reads CASSGTSGSLYSEQFF. CDR3 nucleotide sequence: TGTGCCAGCAGCGGGACTAGCGGGAGTCTCTATAGTGAGCAGTTCTTC.